Following are 28 T cell receptor beta chains from one sample sequenced in a study of cytomegalovirus exposure and HLA in healthy donors. PCR amplification relied on 60 Vbeta primers (plus 13 Jbeta primers). The assay was immunoSEQ multiplex PCR, and TCRdb's table has in-frame clones only and misses some. The table lists 82,000 or so clones, roughly 9.1% of them singletons. The sequencing input was PBMCs. The receptors come from a man aged 55 to 70 in good health and CMV-seropositive.

This clone came up a few times. The chain combines TRBV18 with TRBJ2-7; 8 bases map to TRBD2. CDR1 and CDR2 (germline): KGHSH, LQKENI. After removal of 6 bases from V and 5 bases from J, the junction contained 6 bases not matched to a gene. The CDR3 runs 13 residues. CDR3 amino acids: CASSLGTRDEQYV. DNA of the CDR3: TGTGCCAGCTCCCTCGGGACTAGAGACGAGCAGTACGTC.

The gene calls are TRBV16 and TRBJ2-2; D is uncertain. With 0 bases removed from V and 0 bases from J, the gap between germline ends came to 2 bases. Germline V gives CDR1 KGHSY, CDR2 FQNENV. The CDR3 is 14 residues long. As DNA, the CDR3 is TGTGCCAGCAGCCAATCCGCGAACACCGGGGAGCTGTTTTTT. Encoded protein: CASSQSANTGELFF.

The gene calls are TRBV7-3 and TRBJ2-5, with 15 bases that match TRBD2. In germline, CDR1 is SGHTA, CDR2 FQGTGA. With 2 bases clipped from V and 5 bases from J, the junction kept 3 bases outside the gene matches. The CDR3 loop spans 16 amino acids. This CDR3 is CASSLGLAGGRETQYF. DNA for the CDR3: TGTGCCAGCAGCTTAGGACTAGCGGGGGGGCGGGAGACCCAGTACTTC.

The CDR3 spells CASSSGQWSYEQYF. The CDR3 DNA reads TGTGCCAGCTCATCGGGACAGTGGTCCTACGAGCAGTACTTC. The J gene is TRBJ2-7, the V gene TRBV18; 7 bases fit TRBD1. The CDR3 is 14 amino acids. Per germline, CDR1 KGHSH and CDR2 LQKENI. With V trimmed by 5 bases and J by 1 base, 5 bases remained unmatched. Full variable domain (rest looked up from reference TRBV18 and TRBJ2-7): NAGVMQNPRHLVRRRGQEARLRCSPMKGHSHVYWYRQLPEEGLKFMVYLQKENIIDESGMPKERFSAEFPKEGPSILRIQQVVRGDSAAYFCASSSGQWSYEQYFGPGTRLTVT.

This chain uses TRBV30 with TRBJ1-5, with D tentatively TRBD1 (5 bases). V lost 2 bases and J lost 0, with 11 bases in between. CDR3 length: 15 residues. Germline lookup yields CDR1 GTSNPN and CDR2 SVGIG (reference sequence). The CDR3 loop is CAWSPQGGSNQPQHF. CDR3 bases: TGTGCCTGGAGTCCCCAGGGTGGTAGCAATCAGCCCCAGCATTTT.

The chain recombines TRBV5-1 with TRBJ1-3, with 9 nucleotides matching TRBD1. The germline V gene has CDR1 SGHRS and CDR2 YFSETQ. V lost 4 bases and J lost 0; bases outside the gene matches: 5. The CDR3 runs to 16 residues. The CDR3 region has the DNA TGCGCCAGCAGCCCCCGGACAGGGGTCTCTGGAAACACCATATATTTT. Protein product: CASSPRTGVSGNTIYF.

The gene calls are TRBV5-1 and TRBJ2-2; 11 positions match TRBD2. The V gene end was trimmed by 0 bases and the J gene end by 2 bases; junction bases not matched to a gene: 3. The CDR3 runs to 17 residues. Germline lookup yields CDR1 SGHRS and CDR2 YFSETQ. The CDR3 loop is CASSLASGGLNTGELFF. The CDR3 coding sequence is TGCGCCAGCAGCTTGGCTAGCGGGGGGCTAAACACCGGGGAGCTGTTTTTT.

The rearrangement joins TRBV10-3 to TRBJ2-3; possible D gene TRBD2, 5 bases. This CDR3 has 14 amino acids. V dropped 8 bases and J dropped 1 base, with 13 bases sitting between them. CDR1 ENHRY and CDR2 SYGVKD come from the germline V gene. The CDR3 bases are TGTGCCATCCTCCGGGGTGAGGGCACAGATACGCAGTATTTT. Its translation: CAILRGEGTDTQYF.

This clone was seen more than once but under ten times. This chain joins TRBV9 and TRBJ1-1; D uncertain. This CDR3 region has 12 residues. Trimming stripped 5 bases from V and 1 base from J, with 6 bases between. Germline V gene data show CDR1 as SGDLS and CDR2 as YYNGEE. In DNA form, the CDR3 reads TGTGCCAGCAGTAGCCCGAACACTGAAGCTTTCTTT. This gives the protein CASSSPNTEAFF.

This chain links TRBV5-1 with TRBJ1-3, with no clear D. Trimming took off 0 bases at V and 0 bases at J, with 7 bases between the two ends. The CDR3 extends over 15 amino acids. CDR1 and CDR2 (germline): SGHRS, YFSETQ. CDR3: CASSLAASSGNTIYF. Written as DNA, the CDR3 is TGCGCCAGCAGCTTGGCAGCGTCCTCTGGAAACACCATATATTTT.

The sample holds a few counts of this clone. The rearrangement joins TRBV6-5 to TRBJ1-2; TRBD1 agrees at 7 bases. The germline V gene has CDR1 MNHEY and CDR2 SVGAGI. V shed 4 bases, J shed 2 bases, and the junction held 10 bases outside the gene matches. The CDR3 is 16 amino acids. CDR3 in DNA: TGTGCCAGCAGTTCTTACGGGCAGGGGGTCAACTATGGCTACACCTTC. Residues: CASSSYGQGVNYGYTF.

This clone turned up a few times. The chain joins TRBV28 to TRBJ2-7, with a weak D call TRBD1 (5 bases). CDR1 MDHEN and CDR2 SYDVKM come from the germline V gene. This CDR3 is built from 13 residues. Trimming took off 8 bases at V and 2 bases at J, with 13 bases between the two ends. The DNA of the CDR3 is TGTGCCAGCTATGACAGAGAAACCTACGAGCAGTACTTC. Translation gives CASYDRETYEQYF.

The gene calls are TRBV7-9 and TRBJ2-5; TRBD2 aligns across 8 bases. Germline V gene lookup returns CDR1 SEHNR and CDR2 FQNEAQ (reference sequence). Losses at the gene ends were 0 bases for V and 2 bases for J; bases not matched to a gene: 11. This CDR3 has 18 residues. Here the CDR3 DNA reads TGTGCCAGCAGCTTAGCGTACGGTAGCGGGGTGTGGCAAGAGACCCAGTACTTC. This encodes CASSLAYGSGVWQETQYF.

The V call is TRBV30, the J call TRBJ1-6; perhaps TRBD1 as D (6 bases). V lost 8 bases, J lost 7 bases, and 15 bases lay in between. CDR1 and CDR2 from the germline V gene are GTSNPN and SVGIG (reference sequence). The CDR3 covers 13 residues. CDR3 nucleotides: TGTGCCCGCGAGACAGGAACGAATTCACCCCTCCACTTT. Translation gives CARETGTNSPLHF.

The V gene is TRBV7-3, the J gene TRBJ2-2; TRBD2 matches 14 bases. Trimming took 5 bases from V and 7 from J; bases not matched to a gene: 6. Germline V gene sequence: CDR1 SGHTA, CDR2 FQGTGA. The CDR3 extends over 16 amino acids. In nucleotides, the CDR3 is TGTGCCAGCAGCCCCGGGACTAGCGGGGGAGGCGGGGAGCTGTTTTTT. Translated, it gives CASSPGTSGGGGELFF.

There are a few counts of this clone. The chain combines TRBV5-1 with TRBJ1-1; TRBD1 aligns across 7 bases. The CDR3 consists of 13 residues. V shed 0 bases and J 4 bases; nucleotides not matched to a gene: 0. In germline, CDR1 is SGHRS, CDR2 YFSETQ. The CDR3, as DNA: TGCGCCAGCAGCTTGGACAGGGGCACTGAAGCTTTCTTT. Its translation: CASSLDRGTEAFF.

The chain combines TRBV7-6 with TRBJ2-5; 9 bases map to TRBD1. This CDR3 is 16 amino acids long. CDR1 and CDR2 from the germline V gene are SGHVS and FNYEAQ. V dropped 1 base and J dropped 2; count of bases not matched to a gene: 5. CDR3 in DNA: TGTGCCAGCAGCTTAGACAGGGGGCGCAGGCAAGAGACCCAGTACTTC. It is translated as CASSLDRGRRQETQYF.

This clone was detected a few times. The V gene is TRBV7-2, the J gene TRBJ2-3; tentatively, D is TRBD1 (6 bases). CDR1 is SGHTA, CDR2 FQGNSA, per germline. V dropped 5 bases and J dropped 4 bases, with 16 bases sitting between them. This CDR3 region has 15 residues. CDR3 loop: CASSAKGVGADTQYF. CDR3 sequence (DNA): TGTGCCAGCAGCGCGAAGGGGGTGGGGGCAGATACGCAGTATTTT.

The genes are TRBV27 and TRBJ2-5, with D possibly being TRBD2 (5 bases). The ends were cut back, 3 bases at V and 7 bases at J, with 18 bases in the middle. The CDR3 is 15 amino acids. Germline CDR1 and CDR2: MNHEY and SMNVEV (reference sequence). The CDR3 DNA sequence: TGTGCCAGCAGTTTCTCTGGGAGTCCCCCGCTGACCCAGTACTTC. Residues: CASSFSGSPPLTQYF.

The sample holds a few counts of this clone. This chain connects TRBV2 to TRBJ1-1; 10 bases line up with TRBD1. The CDR3 loop spans 15 amino acids. Germline V gene lookup returns CDR1 SNHLY and CDR2 FYNNEI. The junction had 8 bases not matched to a gene; V was cut back by 7 bases and J by 3 bases. The CDR3 nucleotides are TGTGCCAGCAATCAGGGGGGACAGGGGCACACTGAAGCTTTCTTT. Protein product: CASNQGGQGHTEAFF.

This clone showed up just a few times. The J gene is TRBJ1-4, the V gene TRBV4-1; D is possibly TRBD1 (6 bases). Per germline, CDR1 MGHRA and CDR2 YSYEKL. This CDR3 region has 16 residues. Trimming shortened V by 5 bases and J by 1 base, and 14 bases separated the two germline ends. CDR3 sequence (DNA): TGCGCCAGCAGCTTGGGACACTTTCTAACTAATGAAAAACTGTTTTTT. This gives the protein CASSLGHFLTNEKLFF.

V is TRBV7-2 and J is TRBJ2-7, with D tentatively TRBD1 (6 bases). The CDR3 is 12 residues long. The V end lost 7 bases, the J end lost 3 bases, and 10 bases lay between the germline ends. Germline loops: CDR1 SGHTA, CDR2 FQGNSA. DNA of the CDR3: TGTGCCAGCACCGAGGACAGCTACGAGCAGTACTTC. Encoded protein: CASTEDSYEQYF.

This clone was observed a few times. V gene TRBV7-6 combines with J gene TRBJ2-7, with D possibly matching TRBD2 (7 bases). This CDR3 contains 16 residues. Trimming stripped 5 bases from V and 4 bases from J, with 21 bases between. Germline V gives CDR1 SGHVS, CDR2 FNYEAQ. As DNA, the CDR3 is TGTGCCAGCAGCCGTCCCAGGGGAGGGTCGGAATACGAGCAGTACTTC. Protein sequence: CASSRPRGGSEYEQYF.

The V gene is TRBV25-1, the J gene TRBJ2-5; 7 nucleotides line up with TRBD1. The CDR3 extends over 16 amino acids. V shed 3 bases and J 5 bases; nucleotides not matched to a gene: 12. CDR1 MGHDK and CDR2 SYGVNS come from the germline V gene. The CDR3 sequence is CASSDLGTASLETQYF. The CDR3 coding sequence is TGTGCCAGCAGTGACTTAGGGACAGCAAGCCTGGAGACCCAGTACTTC.

This clone was observed a handful of times. V is TRBV10-3 and J is TRBJ2-4, with TRBD1 identical over 7 bases. The CDR3 is made up of 12 amino acids. Trimming removed 9 bases from V and 2 bases from J; junction bases left unmatched: 1. Germline V CDR1 and CDR2: ENHRY, SYGVKD. In nucleotides, the CDR3 is TGTGCCATAGGGGGCTCCAAAAACATTCAGTACTTC. Translated: CAIGGSKNIQYF.

This clone occurred a few times. The chain is built from TRBV29-1 and TRBJ1-1; D uncertain. This CDR3 is 13 amino acids long. V was trimmed by 5 bases and J by 0 bases, leaving 10 bases between them. CDR1 SQVTM and CDR2 ANQGSEA come from the germline V gene. CDR3 protein: CSVINSLNTEAFF. In DNA form, the CDR3 reads TGCAGCGTTATTAACTCCTTGAACACTGAAGCTTTCTTT. The whole variable domain, remainder taken from reference TRBV29-1 and TRBJ1-1, is SAVISQKPSRDICQRGTSLTIQCQVDSQVTMMFWYRQQPGQSLTLIATANQGSEATYESGFVIDKFPISRPNLTFSTLTVSNMSPEDSSIYLCSVINSLNTEAFFGQGTRLTVV.

The chain couples TRBV20-1 to TRBJ2-1; D not resolved. CDR1 and CDR2 from the germline V gene are DFQATT and SNEGSKA (reference sequence). The CDR3 spans 10 residues. V shed 5 bases and J shed 10 bases, with 9 bases lying between them. CDR3 protein: CSAFRLEQFF. The CDR3 nucleotides read TGCAGTGCTTTTCGACTGGAGCAGTTCTTC.

This clone was detected only a few times. The chain combines TRBV10-1 with TRBJ2-7; D may be TRBD1 (8 bases). Trimming left V 6 bases short and J 6 bases short, with 24 bases between. Germline assignment: CDR1 WNHNN and CDR2 SYGVQD (reference sequence). The CDR3 runs to 16 residues. The CDR3 DNA reads TGCGCCAGCAGCACCAAGGACAGGGAGGGAGGTGGCGAGCAGTACGTC. This encodes CASSTKDREGGGEQYV.